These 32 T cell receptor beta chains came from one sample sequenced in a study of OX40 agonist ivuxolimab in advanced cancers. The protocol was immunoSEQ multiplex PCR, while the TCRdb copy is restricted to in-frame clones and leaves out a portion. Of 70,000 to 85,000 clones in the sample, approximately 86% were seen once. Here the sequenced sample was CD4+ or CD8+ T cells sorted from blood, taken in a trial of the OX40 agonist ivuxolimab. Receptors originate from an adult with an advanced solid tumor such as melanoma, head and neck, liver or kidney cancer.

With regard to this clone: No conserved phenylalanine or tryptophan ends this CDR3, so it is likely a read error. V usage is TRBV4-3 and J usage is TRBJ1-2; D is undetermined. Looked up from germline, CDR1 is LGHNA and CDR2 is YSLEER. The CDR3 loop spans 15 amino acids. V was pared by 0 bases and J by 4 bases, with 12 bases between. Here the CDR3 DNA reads TGCGCCAGCAGCCAAGACAGGTTCCTAATCTATGGCTACACCCTC. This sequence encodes CASSQDRFLIYGYTL.

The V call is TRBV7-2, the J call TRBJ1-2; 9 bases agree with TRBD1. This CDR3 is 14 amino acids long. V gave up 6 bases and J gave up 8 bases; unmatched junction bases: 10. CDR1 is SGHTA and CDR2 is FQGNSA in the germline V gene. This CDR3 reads CASRKDRGLSGYTF. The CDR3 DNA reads TGTGCCAGCAGAAAGGACAGGGGTCTGTCAGGCTACACCTTC.

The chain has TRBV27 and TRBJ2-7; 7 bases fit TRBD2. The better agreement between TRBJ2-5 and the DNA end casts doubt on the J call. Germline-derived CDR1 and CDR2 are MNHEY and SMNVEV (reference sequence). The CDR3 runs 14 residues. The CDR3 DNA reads TGTGCCAGCAGTTACAGGACTAGACAAGAGACCCAGTACTTC. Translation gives CASSYRTRQETQYF.

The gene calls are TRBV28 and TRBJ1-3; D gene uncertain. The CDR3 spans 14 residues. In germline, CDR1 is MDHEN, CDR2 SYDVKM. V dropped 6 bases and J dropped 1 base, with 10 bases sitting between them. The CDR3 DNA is TGTGCCAGCAGCCCCGGACTGTCTGGAAACACCATATATTTT. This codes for CASSPGLSGNTIYF.

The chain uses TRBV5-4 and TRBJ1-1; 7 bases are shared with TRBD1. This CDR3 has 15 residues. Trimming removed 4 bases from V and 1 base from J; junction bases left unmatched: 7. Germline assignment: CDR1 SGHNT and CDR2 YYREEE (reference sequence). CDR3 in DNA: TGTGCCAGCAGCCTGACACACAGGGGGAACACTGAAGCTTTCTTT. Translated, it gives CASSLTHRGNTEAFF. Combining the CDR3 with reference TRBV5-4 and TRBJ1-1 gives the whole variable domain ETGVTQSPTHLIKTRGQQVTLRCSSQSGHNTVSWYQQALGQGPQFIFQYYREEENGRGNFPPRFSGLQFPNYSSELNVNALELDDSALYLCASSLTHRGNTEAFFGQGTRLTVV.

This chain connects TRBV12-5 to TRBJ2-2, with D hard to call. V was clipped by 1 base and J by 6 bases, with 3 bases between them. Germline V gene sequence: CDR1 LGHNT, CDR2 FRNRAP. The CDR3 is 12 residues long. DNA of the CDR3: TGTGCTAGTGGTTTGGGTCCCGGGGAGCTGTTTTTT. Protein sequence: CASGLGPGELFF.

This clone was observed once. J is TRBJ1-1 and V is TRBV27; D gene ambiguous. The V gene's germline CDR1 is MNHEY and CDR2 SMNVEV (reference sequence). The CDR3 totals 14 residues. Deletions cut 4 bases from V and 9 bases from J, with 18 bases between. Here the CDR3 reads CASSSAEGRPKAFF. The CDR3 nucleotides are TGTGCCAGCAGTTCCGCCGAGGGCCGACCGAAAGCTTTCTTT.

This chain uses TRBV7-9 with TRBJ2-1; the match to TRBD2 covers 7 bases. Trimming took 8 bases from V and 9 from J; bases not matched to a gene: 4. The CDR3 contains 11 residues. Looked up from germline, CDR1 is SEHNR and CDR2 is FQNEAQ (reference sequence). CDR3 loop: CASGAGPEQFF. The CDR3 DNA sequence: TGTGCCAGCGGAGCGGGACCTGAGCAGTTCTTC. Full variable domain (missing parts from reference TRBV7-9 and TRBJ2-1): DTGVSQNPRHKITKRGQNVTFRCDPISEHNRLYWYRQTLGQGPEFLTYFQNEAQLEKSRLLSDRFSAERPKGSFSTLEIQRTEQGDSAMYLCASGAGPEQFFGPGTRLTVL.

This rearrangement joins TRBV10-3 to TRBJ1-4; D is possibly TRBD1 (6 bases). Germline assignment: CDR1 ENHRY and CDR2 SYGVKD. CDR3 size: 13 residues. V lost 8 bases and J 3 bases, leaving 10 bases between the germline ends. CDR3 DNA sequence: TGTGCCATCTCAAGGACAGCTAATGAAAAACTGTTTTTT. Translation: CAISRTANEKLFF.

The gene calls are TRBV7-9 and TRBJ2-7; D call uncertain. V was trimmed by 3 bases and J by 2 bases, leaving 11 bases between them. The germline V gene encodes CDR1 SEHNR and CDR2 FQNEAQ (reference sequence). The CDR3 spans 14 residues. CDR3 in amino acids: CASSLDRPAYEQYF. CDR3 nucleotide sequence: TGTGCCAGCAGCTTGGACCGTCCAGCCTACGAGCAGTACTTC.

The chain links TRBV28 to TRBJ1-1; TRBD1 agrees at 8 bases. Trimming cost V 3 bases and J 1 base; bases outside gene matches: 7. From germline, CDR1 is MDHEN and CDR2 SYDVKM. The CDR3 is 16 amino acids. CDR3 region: CASSLMAGGKNTEAFF. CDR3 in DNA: TGTGCCAGCAGTTTGATGGCAGGGGGCAAGAACACTGAAGCTTTCTTT.

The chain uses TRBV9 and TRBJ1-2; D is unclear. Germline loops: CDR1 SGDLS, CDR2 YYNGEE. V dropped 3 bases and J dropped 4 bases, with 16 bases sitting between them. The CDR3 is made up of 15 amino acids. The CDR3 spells CASSESVDPGYGYTF. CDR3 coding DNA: TGTGCCAGCAGCGAGTCAGTCGATCCGGGCTATGGCTACACCTTC.

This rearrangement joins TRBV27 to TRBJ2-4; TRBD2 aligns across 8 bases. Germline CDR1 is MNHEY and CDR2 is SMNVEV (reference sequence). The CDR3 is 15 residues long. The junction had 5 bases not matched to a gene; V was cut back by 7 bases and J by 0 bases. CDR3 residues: CASKAGGLAKNIQYF. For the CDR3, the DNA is TGTGCCAGCAAGGCGGGGGGACTAGCCAAAAACATTCAGTACTTC.

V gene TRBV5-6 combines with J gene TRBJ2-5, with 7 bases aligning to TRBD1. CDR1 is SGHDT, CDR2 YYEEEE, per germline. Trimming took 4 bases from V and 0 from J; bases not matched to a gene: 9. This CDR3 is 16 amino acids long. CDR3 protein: CASSPRDRWYQETQYF. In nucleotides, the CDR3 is TGTGCCAGCAGCCCCCGGGACAGATGGTACCAAGAGACCCAGTACTTC.

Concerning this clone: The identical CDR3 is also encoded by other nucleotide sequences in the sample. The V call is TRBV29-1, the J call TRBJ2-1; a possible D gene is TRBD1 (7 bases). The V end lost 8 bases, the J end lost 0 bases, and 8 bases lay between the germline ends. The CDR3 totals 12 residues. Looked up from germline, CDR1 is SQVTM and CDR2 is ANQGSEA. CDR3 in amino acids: CSQGGSYNEQFF. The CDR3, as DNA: TGCAGCCAGGGGGGCTCCTACAATGAGCAGTTCTTC.

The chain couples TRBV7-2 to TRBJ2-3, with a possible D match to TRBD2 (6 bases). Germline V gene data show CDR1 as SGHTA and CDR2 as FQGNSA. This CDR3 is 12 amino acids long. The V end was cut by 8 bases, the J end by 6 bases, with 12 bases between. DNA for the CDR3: TGTGCCAGCCGCGGGGCGCGGGATACGCAGTATTTT. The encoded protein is CASRGARDTQYF.

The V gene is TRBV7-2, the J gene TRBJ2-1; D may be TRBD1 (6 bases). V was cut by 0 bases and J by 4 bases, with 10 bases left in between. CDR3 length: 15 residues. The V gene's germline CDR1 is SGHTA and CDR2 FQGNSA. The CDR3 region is CASSLAQGRYNEQFF. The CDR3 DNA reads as TGTGCCAGCAGCTTAGCCCAGGGGCGGTACAATGAGCAGTTCTTC.

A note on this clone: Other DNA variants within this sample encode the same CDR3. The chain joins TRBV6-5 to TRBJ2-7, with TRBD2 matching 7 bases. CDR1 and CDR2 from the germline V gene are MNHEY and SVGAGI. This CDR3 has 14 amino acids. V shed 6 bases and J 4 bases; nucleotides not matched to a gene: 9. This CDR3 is CASSPSGGGYEQYF. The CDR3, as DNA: TGTGCCAGCAGCCCCTCGGGGGGAGGGTACGAGCAGTACTTC.

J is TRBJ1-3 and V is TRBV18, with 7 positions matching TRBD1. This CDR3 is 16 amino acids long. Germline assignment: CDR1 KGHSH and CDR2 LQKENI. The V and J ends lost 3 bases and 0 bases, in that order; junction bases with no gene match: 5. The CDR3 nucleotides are TGTGCCAGCTCACCCCGGGGACAGACCTCTGGAAACACCATATATTTT. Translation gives CASSPRGQTSGNTIYF.

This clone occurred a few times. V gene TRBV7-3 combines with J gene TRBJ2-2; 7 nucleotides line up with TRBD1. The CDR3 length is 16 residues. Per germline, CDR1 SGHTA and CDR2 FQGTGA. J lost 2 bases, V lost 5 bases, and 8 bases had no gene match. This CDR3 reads CASSPIGTANTGELFF. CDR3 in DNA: TGTGCCAGCAGCCCAATTGGGACAGCTAACACCGGGGAGCTGTTTTTT.

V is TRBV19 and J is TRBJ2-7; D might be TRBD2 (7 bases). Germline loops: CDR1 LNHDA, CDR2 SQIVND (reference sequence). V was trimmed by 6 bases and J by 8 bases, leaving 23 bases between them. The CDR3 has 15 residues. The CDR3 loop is CASRPPGGARGKQYF. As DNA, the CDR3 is TGTGCCAGTAGACCGCCTGGGGGGGCGCGCGGCAAGCAGTACTTC.

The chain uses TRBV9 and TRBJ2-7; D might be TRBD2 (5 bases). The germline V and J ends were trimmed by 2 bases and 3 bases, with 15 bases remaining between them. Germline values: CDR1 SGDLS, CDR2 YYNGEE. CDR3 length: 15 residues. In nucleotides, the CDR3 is TGTGCCAGCAGCGTCCACGAGGGTGATTACTACGAGCAGTACTTC. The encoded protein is CASSVHEGDYYEQYF.

The CDR3 coding sequence is TGCAGCGTTGCTCGGGGCTCCGAGCAGTACTTC. Protein sequence: CSVARGSEQYF. J is TRBJ2-7 and V is TRBV29-1, with D perhaps given as TRBD1 or TRBD2 (5 bases each). V was trimmed by 4 bases and J by 6 bases, leaving 10 bases between them. Germline V lookup: CDR1 SQVTM, CDR2 ANQGSEA. The CDR3 runs 11 residues.

The CDR3 region is CAWSRSGGSYYNEQFF. In nucleotides, the CDR3 is TGTGCCTGGAGTAGGAGTGGCGGGAGCTATTACAATGAGCAGTTCTTC. The J gene is TRBJ2-1, the V gene TRBV30; 7 nucleotides agree with TRBD2. The germline CDR1 and CDR2 sequences are GTSNPN and SVGIG (reference sequence). V gave up 2 bases and J gave up 4 bases; unmatched junction bases: 11. The CDR3 sequence is 16 residues long.

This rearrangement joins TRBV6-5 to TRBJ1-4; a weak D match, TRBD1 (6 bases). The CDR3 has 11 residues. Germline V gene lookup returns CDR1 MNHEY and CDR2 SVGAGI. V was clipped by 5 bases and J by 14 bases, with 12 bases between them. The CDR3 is CASSQGQMLFF. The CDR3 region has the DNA TGTGCCAGCAGTCAAGGACAGATGCTGTTTTTT.

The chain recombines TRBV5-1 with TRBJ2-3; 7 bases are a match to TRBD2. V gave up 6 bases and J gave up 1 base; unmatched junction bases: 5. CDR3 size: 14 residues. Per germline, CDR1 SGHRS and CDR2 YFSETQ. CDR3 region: CASTRGDGTDTQYF. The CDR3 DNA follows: TGCGCCAGCACCCGGGGGGACGGCACAGATACGCAGTATTTT.

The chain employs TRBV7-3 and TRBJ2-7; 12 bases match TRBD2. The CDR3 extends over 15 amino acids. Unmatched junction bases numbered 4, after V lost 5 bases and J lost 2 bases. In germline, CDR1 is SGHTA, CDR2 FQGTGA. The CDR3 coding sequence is TGTGCCAGCAGCCTCTCTAGCGGGAGGGCCTACGAGCAGTACTTC. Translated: CASSLSSGRAYEQYF.

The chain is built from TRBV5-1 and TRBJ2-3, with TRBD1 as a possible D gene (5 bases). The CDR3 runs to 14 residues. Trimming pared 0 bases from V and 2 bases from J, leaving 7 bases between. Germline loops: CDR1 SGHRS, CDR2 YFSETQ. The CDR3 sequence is CASSLGQNTDTQYF. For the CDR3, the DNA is TGCGCCAGCAGCTTGGGACAGAACACAGATACGCAGTATTTT.

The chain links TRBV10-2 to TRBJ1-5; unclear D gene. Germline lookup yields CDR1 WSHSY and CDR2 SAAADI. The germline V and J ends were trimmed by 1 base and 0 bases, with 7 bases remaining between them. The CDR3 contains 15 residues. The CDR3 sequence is CASSEYRDSNQPQHF. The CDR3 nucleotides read TGCGCCAGCAGTGAGTACCGGGATAGCAATCAGCCCCAGCATTTT.

This CDR3 is CASSQQGVGANYEQYF. The CDR3 bases are TGTGCCAGTAGCCAGCAGGGGGTAGGGGCTAACTACGAGCAGTACTTC. This chain connects TRBV19 to TRBJ2-7; 7 nucleotides agree with TRBD1. CDR3 length equals 16 residues. Germline CDR1 reads LNHDA; CDR2 reads SQIVND (reference sequence). With V trimmed by 6 bases and J by 3 bases, 14 bases remained unmatched.

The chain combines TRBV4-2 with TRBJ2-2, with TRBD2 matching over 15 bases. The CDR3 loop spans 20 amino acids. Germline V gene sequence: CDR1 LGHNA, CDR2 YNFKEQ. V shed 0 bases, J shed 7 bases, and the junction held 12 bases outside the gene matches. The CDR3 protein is CASSQDRTSGGARYVGELFF. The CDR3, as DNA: TGTGCCAGCAGCCAAGATAGGACTAGCGGGGGGGCTCGTTATGTCGGGGAGCTGTTTTTT.

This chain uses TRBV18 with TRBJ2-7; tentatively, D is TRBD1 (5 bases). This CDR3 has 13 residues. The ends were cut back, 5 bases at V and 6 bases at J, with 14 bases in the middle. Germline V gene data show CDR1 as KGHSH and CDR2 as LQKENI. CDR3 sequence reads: CASSEMDNSEQYF. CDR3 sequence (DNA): TGTGCCAGCTCAGAAATGGACAACTCCGAGCAGTACTTC.